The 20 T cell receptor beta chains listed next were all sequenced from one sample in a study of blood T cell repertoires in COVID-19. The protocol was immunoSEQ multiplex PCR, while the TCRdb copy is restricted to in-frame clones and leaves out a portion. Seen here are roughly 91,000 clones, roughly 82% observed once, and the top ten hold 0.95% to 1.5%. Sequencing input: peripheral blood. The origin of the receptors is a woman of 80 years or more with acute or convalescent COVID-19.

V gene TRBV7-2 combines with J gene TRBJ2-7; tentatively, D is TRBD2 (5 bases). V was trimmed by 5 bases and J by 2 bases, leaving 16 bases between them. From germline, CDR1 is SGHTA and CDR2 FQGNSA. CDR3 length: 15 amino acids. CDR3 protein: CASSTVGVGPYEQYF. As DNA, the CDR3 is TGTGCCAGCAGCACCGTCGGGGTAGGGCCCTACGAGCAGTACTTC.

The CDR3 sequence is CASSLSGVASVRYF. The CDR3 DNA is TGTGCCAGCAGTTTATCGGGGGTGGCTAGCGTCCGGTACTTC. The chain is built from TRBV27 and TRBJ2-5; possible D gene TRBD2, 6 bases. Trimming removed 0 bases from V and 13 bases from J, with 18 bases in between. Per the germline V gene, CDR1 is MNHEY and CDR2 is SMNVEV (reference sequence). CDR3 size: 14 residues.

The CDR3: CASSLGSGSPENTEAFF. The CDR3 DNA is TGTGCCAGCAGCTTAGGTTCAGGGTCCCCGGAAAACACTGAAGCTTTCTTT. The chain links TRBV7-2 to TRBJ1-1; D may be TRBD1 (5 bases). V was trimmed by 1 base and J by 2 bases, leaving 17 bases between them. The CDR3 runs to 17 residues. The germline V gene encodes CDR1 SGHTA and CDR2 FQGNSA.

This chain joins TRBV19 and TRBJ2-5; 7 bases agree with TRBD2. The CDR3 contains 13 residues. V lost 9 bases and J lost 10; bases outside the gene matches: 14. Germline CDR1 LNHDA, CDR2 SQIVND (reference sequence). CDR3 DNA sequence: TGTGCCAGCAGCAATCTGGCGGGAGATGACCAGTACTTC. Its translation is CASSNLAGDDQYF.

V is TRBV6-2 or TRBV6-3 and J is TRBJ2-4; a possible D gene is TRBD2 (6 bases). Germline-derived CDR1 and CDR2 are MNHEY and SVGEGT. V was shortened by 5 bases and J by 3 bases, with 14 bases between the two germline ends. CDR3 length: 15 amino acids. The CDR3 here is CASSPGVWIKNIQYF. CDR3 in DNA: TGTGCCAGCAGTCCGGGGGTTTGGATCAAAAACATTCAGTACTTC.

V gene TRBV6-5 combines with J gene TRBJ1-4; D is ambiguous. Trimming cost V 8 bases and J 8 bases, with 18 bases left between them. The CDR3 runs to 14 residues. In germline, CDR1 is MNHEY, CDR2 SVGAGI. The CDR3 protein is CASLDIRSGEKLFF. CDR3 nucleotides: TGTGCCAGCCTTGACATCCGATCTGGCGAAAAACTGTTTTTT.

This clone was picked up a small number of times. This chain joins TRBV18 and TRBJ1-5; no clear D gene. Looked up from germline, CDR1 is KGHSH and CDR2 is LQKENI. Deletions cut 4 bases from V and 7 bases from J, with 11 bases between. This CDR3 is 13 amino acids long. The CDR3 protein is CASSLEASQPQHF. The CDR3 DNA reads TGTGCCAGCTCACTGGAGGCTAGCCAGCCCCAGCATTTT.

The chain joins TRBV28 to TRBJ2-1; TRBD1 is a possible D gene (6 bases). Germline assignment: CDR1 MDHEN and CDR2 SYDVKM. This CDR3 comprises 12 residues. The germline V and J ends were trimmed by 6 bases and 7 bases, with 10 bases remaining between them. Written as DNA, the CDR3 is TGTGCCAGCAGCGGGACAATGAATGAGCAGTTCTTC. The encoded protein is CASSGTMNEQFF.

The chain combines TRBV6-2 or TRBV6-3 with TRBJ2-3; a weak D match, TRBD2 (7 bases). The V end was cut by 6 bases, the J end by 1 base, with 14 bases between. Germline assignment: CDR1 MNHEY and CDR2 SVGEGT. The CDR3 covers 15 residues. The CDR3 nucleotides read TGTGCCAGCAGCTATGAGGGGGGGGGCACAGATACGCAGTATTTT. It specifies CASSYEGGGTDTQYF.

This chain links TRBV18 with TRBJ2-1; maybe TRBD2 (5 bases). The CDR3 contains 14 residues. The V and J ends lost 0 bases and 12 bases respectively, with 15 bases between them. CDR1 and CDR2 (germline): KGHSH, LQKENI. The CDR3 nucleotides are TGTGCCAGCTCACCACCGAGGGATCGCCTCGCGCAGTTCTTC. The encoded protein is CASSPPRDRLAQFF.

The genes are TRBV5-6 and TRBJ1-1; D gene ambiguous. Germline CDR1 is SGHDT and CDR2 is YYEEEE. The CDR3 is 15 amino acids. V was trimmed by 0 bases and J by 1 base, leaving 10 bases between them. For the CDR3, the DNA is TGTGCCAGCAGCTTGGGTCCCAGGTCGAACACTGAAGCTTTCTTT. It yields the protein CASSLGPRSNTEAFF.

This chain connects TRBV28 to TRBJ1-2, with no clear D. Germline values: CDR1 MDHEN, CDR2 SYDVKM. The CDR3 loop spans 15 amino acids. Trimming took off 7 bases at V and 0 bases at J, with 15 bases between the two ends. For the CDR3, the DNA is TGTGCCAGCAATTCCTTAAATACTCCTAACTATGGCTACACCTTC. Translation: CASNSLNTPNYGYTF.

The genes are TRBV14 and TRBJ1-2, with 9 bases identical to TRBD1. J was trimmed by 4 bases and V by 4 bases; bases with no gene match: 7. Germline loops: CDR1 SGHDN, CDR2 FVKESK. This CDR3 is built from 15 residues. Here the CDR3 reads CASSPGTGKVYGYTF. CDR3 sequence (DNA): TGTGCCAGCAGCCCCGGGACAGGGAAGGTCTATGGCTACACCTTC.

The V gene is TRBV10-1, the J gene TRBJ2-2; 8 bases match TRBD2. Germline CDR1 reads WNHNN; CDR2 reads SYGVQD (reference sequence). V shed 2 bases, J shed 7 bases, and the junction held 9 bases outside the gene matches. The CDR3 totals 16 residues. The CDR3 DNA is TGCGCCAGCAGTGAGCCCCGGGAGGGCCGCAACGGGGAGCTGTTTTTT. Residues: CASSEPREGRNGELFF.

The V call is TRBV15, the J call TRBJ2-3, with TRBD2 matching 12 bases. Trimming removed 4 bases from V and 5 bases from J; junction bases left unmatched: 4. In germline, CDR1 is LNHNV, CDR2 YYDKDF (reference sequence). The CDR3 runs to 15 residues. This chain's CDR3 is CATSKPGLAGDTQYF. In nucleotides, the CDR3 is TGTGCCACCAGCAAACCGGGACTAGCGGGAGATACGCAGTATTTT. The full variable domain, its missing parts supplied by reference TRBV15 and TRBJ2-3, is DAMVIQNPRYQVTQFGKPVTLSCSQTLNHNVMYWYQQKSSQAPKLLFHYYDKDFNNEADTPDNFQSRRPNTSFCFLDIRSPGLGDTAMYLCATSKPGLAGDTQYFGPGTRLTVL.

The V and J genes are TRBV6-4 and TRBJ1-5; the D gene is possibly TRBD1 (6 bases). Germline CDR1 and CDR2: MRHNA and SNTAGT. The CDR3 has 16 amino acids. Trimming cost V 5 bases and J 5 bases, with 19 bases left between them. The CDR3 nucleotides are TGTGCCAGCAGTAGGGGGGGAATACCGGGCGATCAGCCCCAGCATTTT. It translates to CASSRGGIPGDQPQHF.

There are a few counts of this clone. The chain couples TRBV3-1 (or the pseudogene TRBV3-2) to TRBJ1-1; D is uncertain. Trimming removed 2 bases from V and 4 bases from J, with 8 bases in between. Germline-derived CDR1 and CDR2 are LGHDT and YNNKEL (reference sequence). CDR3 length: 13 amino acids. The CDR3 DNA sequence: TGTGCCAGCAGCCAAACTAGTGCCACTGAAGCTTTCTTT. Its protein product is CASSQTSATEAFF.

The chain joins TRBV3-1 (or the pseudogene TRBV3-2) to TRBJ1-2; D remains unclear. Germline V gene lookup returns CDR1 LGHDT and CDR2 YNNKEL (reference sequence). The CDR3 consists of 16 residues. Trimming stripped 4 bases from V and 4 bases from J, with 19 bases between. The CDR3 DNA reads TGTGCCAGCAGCCTCGCCTCTTTATCCAGCGGCTATGGCTACACCTTC. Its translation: CASSLASLSSGYGYTF.

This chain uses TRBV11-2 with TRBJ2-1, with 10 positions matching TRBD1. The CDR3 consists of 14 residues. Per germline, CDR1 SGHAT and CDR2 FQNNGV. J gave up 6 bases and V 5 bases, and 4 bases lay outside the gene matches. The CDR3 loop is CASSRDRGRNEQFF. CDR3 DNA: TGTGCCAGCAGCCGAGACAGGGGGCGCAATGAGCAGTTCTTC.

The CDR3 DNA reads TGCGCCAGCAGTGAACAGGGTTCTACTAATGAAAAACTGTTTTTT. Amino acids: CASSEQGSTNEKLFF. J is TRBJ1-4 and V is TRBV10-2; the D gene is possibly TRBD1 (6 bases). Germline loops: CDR1 WSHSY, CDR2 SAAADI. The CDR3 has 15 amino acids. The ends were cut back, 3 bases at V and 2 bases at J, with 10 bases in the middle.